This T cell receptor (beta chain) comes out of a study of shared clonotypes between healthy human individuals. Findings and limits, study-wide: It was only blood that was sampled, and tissue repertoires likely differ. Compared with clonotypes that all four donors shared, non-shared clonotypes had lower generation probabilities.

Splitting of CD4+ cells produced CD45RA+ naive and CD45RA-negative memory subsets. As for this clone: Its antigen remains unidentified.

Original methodology: Filtering differed since immunoSEQ provided only junctions, with no quality scores. TCRdb keeps only in-frame clones here, not all; method: immunoSEQ multiplex PCR. That table furnishes V, J and clone size, whereas the DNA furnished D and trimming. The sample carries about 710,000 clones, 55% to 75% recorded once. The germline V gene has CDR1 MNHNS and CDR2 SASEGT. V lost 2 bases and J lost 2; bases outside the gene matches: 5. The length of the CDR3 is 15 residues. This clonotype originated in a woman aged 30 to 39 in good health. The chain joins TRBV6-1 to TRBJ2-7; 8 nucleotides agree with TRBD2. Source material: memory CD4+ T cells sorted from blood. The subset was: CD45RA-negative fraction. In DNA form, the CDR3 reads TGTGCCAGCAGTGAAACTAGCGGCCTAACCTACGAGCAGTACTTC. Residues: CASSETSGLTYEQYF.